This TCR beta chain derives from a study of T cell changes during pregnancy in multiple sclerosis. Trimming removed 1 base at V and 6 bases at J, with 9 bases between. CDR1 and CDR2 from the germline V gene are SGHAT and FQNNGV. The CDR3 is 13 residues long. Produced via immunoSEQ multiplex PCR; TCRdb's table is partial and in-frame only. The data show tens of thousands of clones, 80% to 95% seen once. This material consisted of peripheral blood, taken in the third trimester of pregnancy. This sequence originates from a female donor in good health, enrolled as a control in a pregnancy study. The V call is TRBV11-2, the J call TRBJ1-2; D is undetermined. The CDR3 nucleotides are TGTGCCAGCAGCTTAGGGACTCTCGATGGCTACACCTTC. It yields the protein CASSLGTLDGYTF.